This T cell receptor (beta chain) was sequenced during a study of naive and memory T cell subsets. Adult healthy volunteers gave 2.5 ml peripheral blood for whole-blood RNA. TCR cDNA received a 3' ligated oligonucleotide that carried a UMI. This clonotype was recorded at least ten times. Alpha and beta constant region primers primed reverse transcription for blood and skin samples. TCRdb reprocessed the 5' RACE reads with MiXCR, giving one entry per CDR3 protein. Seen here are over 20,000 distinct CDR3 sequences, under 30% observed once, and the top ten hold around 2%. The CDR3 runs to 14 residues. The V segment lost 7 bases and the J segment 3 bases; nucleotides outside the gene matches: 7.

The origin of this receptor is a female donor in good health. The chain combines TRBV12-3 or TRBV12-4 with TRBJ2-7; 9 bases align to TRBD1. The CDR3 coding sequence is TGTGCCAGCACCTGGGGGACAGGGAGCTACGAGCAGTACTTC. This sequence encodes CASTWGTGSYEQYF.